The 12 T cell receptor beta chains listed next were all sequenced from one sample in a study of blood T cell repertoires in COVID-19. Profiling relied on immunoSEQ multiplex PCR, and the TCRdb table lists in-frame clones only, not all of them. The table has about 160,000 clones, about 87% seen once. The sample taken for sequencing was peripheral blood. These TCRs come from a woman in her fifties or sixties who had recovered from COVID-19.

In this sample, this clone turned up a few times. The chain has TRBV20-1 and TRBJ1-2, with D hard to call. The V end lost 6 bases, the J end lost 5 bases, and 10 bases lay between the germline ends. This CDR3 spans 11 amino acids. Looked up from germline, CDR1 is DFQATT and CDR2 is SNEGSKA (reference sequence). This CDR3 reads CSASGLYGYTF. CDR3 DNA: TGCAGTGCCAGCGGATTATATGGCTACACCTTC.

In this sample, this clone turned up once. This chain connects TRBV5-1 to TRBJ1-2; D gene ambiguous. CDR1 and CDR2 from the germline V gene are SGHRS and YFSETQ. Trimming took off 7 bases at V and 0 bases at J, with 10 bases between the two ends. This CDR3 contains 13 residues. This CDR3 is CASAGDPNYGYTF. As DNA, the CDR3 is TGCGCCAGCGCGGGCGATCCTAACTATGGCTACACCTTC.

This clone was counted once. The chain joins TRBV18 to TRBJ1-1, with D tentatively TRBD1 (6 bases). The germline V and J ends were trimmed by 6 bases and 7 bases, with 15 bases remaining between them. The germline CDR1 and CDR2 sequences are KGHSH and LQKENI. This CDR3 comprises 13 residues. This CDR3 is CASSYSRGLEAFF. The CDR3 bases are TGTGCCAGCTCTTACTCCAGGGGCCTTGAAGCTTTCTTT.

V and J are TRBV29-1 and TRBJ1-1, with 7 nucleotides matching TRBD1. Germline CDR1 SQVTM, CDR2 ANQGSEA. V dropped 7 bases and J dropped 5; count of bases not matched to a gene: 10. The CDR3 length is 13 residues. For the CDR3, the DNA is TGCAGCGCCTCGGAGGGGGCGGGTACTGAAGCTTTCTTT. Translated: CSASEGAGTEAFF.

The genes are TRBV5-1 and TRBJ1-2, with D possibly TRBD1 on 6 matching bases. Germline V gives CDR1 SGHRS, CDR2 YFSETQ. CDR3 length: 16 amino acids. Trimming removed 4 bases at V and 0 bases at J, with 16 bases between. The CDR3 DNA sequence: TGCGCCAGCAGCCAGGGACACGTCGGGGCTAACTATGGCTACACCTTC. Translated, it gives CASSQGHVGANYGYTF.

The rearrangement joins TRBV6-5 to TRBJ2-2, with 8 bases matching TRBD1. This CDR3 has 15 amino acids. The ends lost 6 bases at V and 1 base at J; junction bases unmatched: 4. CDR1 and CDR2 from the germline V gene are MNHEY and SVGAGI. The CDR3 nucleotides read TGTGCCAGCAGAAAGACAGGGGAGAACACCGGGGAGCTGTTTTTT. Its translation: CASRKTGENTGELFF.

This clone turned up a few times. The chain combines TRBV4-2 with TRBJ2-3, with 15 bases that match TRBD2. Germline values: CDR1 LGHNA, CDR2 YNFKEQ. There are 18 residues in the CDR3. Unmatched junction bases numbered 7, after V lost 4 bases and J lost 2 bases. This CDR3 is CASSRGLAGGSFTDTQYF. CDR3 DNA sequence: TGTGCCAGCAGCCGCGGACTAGCGGGGGGGTCTTTCACAGATACGCAGTATTTT.

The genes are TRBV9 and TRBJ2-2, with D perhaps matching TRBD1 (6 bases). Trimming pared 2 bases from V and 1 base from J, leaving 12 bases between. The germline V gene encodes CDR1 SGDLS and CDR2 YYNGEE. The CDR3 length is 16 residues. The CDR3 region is CASSVTPGQNTGELFF. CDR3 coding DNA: TGTGCCAGCAGCGTGACACCGGGACAGAACACCGGGGAGCTGTTTTTT.

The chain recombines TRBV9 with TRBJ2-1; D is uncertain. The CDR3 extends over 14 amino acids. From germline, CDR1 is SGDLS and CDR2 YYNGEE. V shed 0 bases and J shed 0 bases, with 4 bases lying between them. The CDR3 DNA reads TGTGCCAGCAGCGTAGGGAGCTCCTACAATGAGCAGTTCTTC. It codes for CASSVGSSYNEQFF.

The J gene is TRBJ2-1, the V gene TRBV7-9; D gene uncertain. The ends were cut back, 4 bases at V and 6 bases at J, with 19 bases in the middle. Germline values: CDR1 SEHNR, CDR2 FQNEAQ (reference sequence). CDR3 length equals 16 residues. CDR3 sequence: CASSSTGSFSGNEQFF. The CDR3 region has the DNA TGTGCCAGCAGCTCAACCGGGTCTTTTTCGGGCAATGAGCAGTTCTTC. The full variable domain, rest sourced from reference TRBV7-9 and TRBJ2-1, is DTGVSQNPRHKITKRGQNVTFRCDPISEHNRLYWYRQTLGQGPEFLTYFQNEAQLEKSRLLSDRFSAERPKGSFSTLEIQRTEQGDSAMYLCASSSTGSFSGNEQFFGPGTRLTVL.

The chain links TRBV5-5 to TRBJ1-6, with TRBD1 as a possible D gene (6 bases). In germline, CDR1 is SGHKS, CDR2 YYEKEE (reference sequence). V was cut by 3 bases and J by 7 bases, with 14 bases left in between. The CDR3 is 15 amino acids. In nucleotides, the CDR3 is TGTGCCAGCAGCTCAGGAACAGGGTTCAATTCACCCCTCCACTTT. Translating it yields CASSSGTGFNSPLHF. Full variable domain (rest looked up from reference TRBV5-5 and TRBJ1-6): DAGVTQSPTHLIKTRGQQVTLRCSPISGHKSVSWYQQVLGQGPQFIFQYYEKEERGRGNFPDRFSARQFPNYSSELNVNALLLGDSALYLCASSSGTGFNSPLHFGNGTRLTVT.

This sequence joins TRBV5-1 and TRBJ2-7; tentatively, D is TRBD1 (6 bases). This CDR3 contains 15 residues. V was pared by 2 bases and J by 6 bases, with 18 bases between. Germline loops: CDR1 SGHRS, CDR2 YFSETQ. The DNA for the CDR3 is TGCGCCAGCAGCTTTTTGGGGATGGGACAATCCGAGCAGTACTTC. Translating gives CASSFLGMGQSEQYF.